A selection of T cell receptor beta chains follows, all from one sample in a study of blood T cells in healthy people across ages. TCRdb processed the 5' RACE reads anew with MiXCR; each CDR3 protein has one entry. The repertoire holds about 650,000 distinct CDR3 sequences, with approximately 29% as singletons. Sequencing input: blood. These receptors came from an elderly woman in good health. CDR3s include the opening cysteine and the closing phenylalanine or tryptophan. D genes are given only for firm matches. Clone size is given for some rows only: seen once, a few or many times, or a class if the clone is expanded.

TGTGCCAGCCTTACCGGGCAGGGCGGCTACAATGAGCAGTTCTTC,CASLTGQGGYNEQFF,NA,many,TRBV7-9,TRBJ2-1
TGCAGTGCTAGATTGACAGGGGCAGATACGCAGTATTTT,CSARLTGADTQYF,TRBD1,few,TRBV20-1,TRBJ2-3
TGCAGTGCTTTTCCTAGCGGGGGGTTAGATACGCAGTATTTT,CSAFPSGGLDTQYF,TRBD2,many,TRBV20-1,TRBJ2-3
TGTGCCAGCAGCCTCGGGACAGCCAATGAGCAGTTCTTC,CASSLGTANEQFF,TRBD1,many,TRBV5-6,TRBJ2-1
TGTGCCAGCACCGCCGGGGACAGGAGATACACCGGGGAGCTGTTTTTT,CASTAGDRRYTGELFF,TRBD1,many,TRBV12-3/TRBV12-4,TRBJ2-2
TGTGCCAGCAGTTTAGACACAGGCCCTAACTATGGCTACACCTTC,CASSLDTGPNYGYTF,NA,many,TRBV12-3/TRBV12-4,TRBJ1-2
TGTGCCTGGAGCCCCAGGGGGGCAAGGAACACTGAAGCTTTCTTT,CAWSPRGARNTEAFF,TRBD1,NA,TRBV30,TRBJ1-1
TGTGCCAGCAGCCAAGGACTAGCGGGGGACTACGAGCAGTACTTC,CASSQGLAGDYEQYF,TRBD2,NA,TRBV3-1,TRBJ2-7
TGTGCCAGCAGCCTACGGGGGGACTTCACAGATACGCAGTATTTT,CASSLRGDFTDTQYF,TRBD2,many,TRBV7-2,TRBJ2-3
TGCGCCAGCAGCGAGAGACTCCGGGACAGGGGACCCCTCCACTTT,CASSERLRDRGPLHF,TRBD1,few,TRBV4-3,TRBJ1-6
TGTGCCAGCAGTGGGACTGATAGCTATGGCTACACCTTC,CASSGTDSYGYTF,NA,once,TRBV6-4,TRBJ1-2
TGTGCCACCAGTGATGACCGGGACACCTCCTACGAGCAGTACTTC,CATSDDRDTSYEQYF,NA,NA,TRBV24-1,TRBJ2-7
TGTGCCAGCAGAGCCTCCAACGTCCTGACTTTC,CASRASNVLTF,NA,NA,TRBV6-5,TRBJ2-6
TGTGCCTGGACTGTATCGGGGTTCGAGCAGTACTTC,CAWTVSGFEQYF,NA,many,TRBV30,TRBJ2-7
TGTGCCAGCCTGGGGCTAGCGGGGGCAGATACGCAGTATTTT,CASLGLAGADTQYF,TRBD2,NA,TRBV2,TRBJ2-3
TGTGCCAGCAGCTTGGGACTAGGAAGCACAGATACGCAGTATTTT,CASSLGLGSTDTQYF,TRBD2,many,TRBV7-7,TRBJ2-3
TGTGCCAGCAGCCCTGGGGGGGGTTTCCAAGAGACCCAGTACTTC,CASSPGGGFQETQYF,TRBD2,NA,TRBV5-4,TRBJ2-5
TGTGCCAGCACCGGGACAGGGCAAGATACGCAGTATTTT,CASTGTGQDTQYF,TRBD1,many,TRBV9,TRBJ2-3
TGTGCCAGCAGCACCCCGGGACCTCCCGGACCGCAGTACTTC,CASSTPGPPGPQYF,NA,many,TRBV11-2,TRBJ2-7
TGCAGCGTCGCTGGGTTTACGGGTTACAATGAGCAGTTCTTC,CSVAGFTGYNEQFF,NA,NA,TRBV29-1,TRBJ2-1
TGTGCCAGCAGCCCGACAGGGATCGCAGATGCGCAGTATTTT,CASSPTGIADAQYF,TRBD1,NA,TRBV12-3/TRBV12-4,TRBJ2-3
TGTGCCAGCAGCTCAGGGGGCTGGATTAGCGGGAGCCGTAACATTCAGTACTTC,CASSSGGWISGSRNIQYF,NA,once,TRBV7-2,TRBJ2-4
TGTGCCAGCAGTTACTCCGACAGCACTGAAGCTTTCTTT,CASSYSDSTEAFF,NA,few,TRBV6-6,TRBJ1-1
TGTGCCAGCAGCCCAGGGGAGGGCGCTCAGTACTTC,CASSPGEGAQYF,NA,few,TRBV9,TRBJ2-7
TGCAGTGCTTTGGACTCCCCGTTAGGTGAGCAGTTCTTC,CSALDSPLGEQFF,NA,NA,TRBV20-1,TRBJ2-1
TGTGCCAGCAGCTCTGGGACAGGGGGCATGGGGGAGACCCAGTACTTC,CASSSGTGGMGETQYF,TRBD1,many,TRBV5-6,TRBJ2-5
TGCAGCGTTGGAGAGGGCACCTATGGCTACACCTTC,CSVGEGTYGYTF,NA,many,TRBV29-1,TRBJ1-2
TGTGCCAGCAGCTTAATTAGGGGAGACCATGGCTACACCTTC,CASSLIRGDHGYTF,NA,NA,TRBV7-2,TRBJ1-2
TGCGCCAGCAGCCAAGAAGCGACAGGGGTCTCCTACGAGCAGTACTTC,CASSQEATGVSYEQYF,TRBD1,many,TRBV4-1,TRBJ2-7
TGTGCCAGCAGCCCCCAGGGGCAGCGATACACAGATACGCAGTATTTT,CASSPQGQRYTDTQYF,NA,many,TRBV9,TRBJ2-3
TGTGCCAGCAGCAAGTCTGAAGTCAGGCAGGGGGCGATCGGGCAGCCCCAGCATTTT,CASSKSEVRQGAIGQPQHF,NA,many,TRBV21-1,TRBJ1-5
TGTGCCAGCAGTGAAGTGGGACGGACCCTTAGAGTGGAGACCCAGTACTTC,CASSEVGRTLRVETQYF,NA,many,TRBV6-1,TRBJ2-5
TGTGCCAGCAGCTTAAATCATGTCGGGACTAGCCCTGAAGAGACCCAGTACTTC,CASSLNHVGTSPEETQYF,TRBD2,NA,TRBV7-3,TRBJ2-5
TGTGCCAGCCTGACAGAGAACTCCTACGAGCAGTACTTC,CASLTENSYEQYF,NA,many,TRBV12-3/TRBV12-4,TRBJ2-7
TGCGCCAGCAGCCAAGCTGGGACAGGGGGATTCCAAGAGACCCAGTACTTC,CASSQAGTGGFQETQYF,TRBD1,many,TRBV4-3,TRBJ2-5
TGTGCCAGCAGTAGATTGACAGAAGCTGCGCCCATTCAGTACTTC,CASSRLTEAAPIQYF,NA,many,TRBV6-5,TRBJ2-4
TGTGCCAGCAGCCACCGGACAGGGAGCTCCTACGAGCAGTACTTC,CASSHRTGSSYEQYF,TRBD1,many,TRBV4-2,TRBJ2-7